Below, 3 T cell receptor beta chains from the same sample are listed, as sequenced in a study of T cells in Graves' hyperthyroidism and ophthalmopathy. Amplification targeted TCR beta CDR3 regions from RNA transcripts. The TCR CDR3 was amplified in a first-round RT-PCR using the HTBI primer set. TCRdb re-analysed the multiplex PCR reads in MiXCR, keeping a single row per CDR3 protein. The table lists nearly 750,000 distinct CDR3 sequences, over 35% of them singletons. The sample was blood. The receptors were sampled from a woman in her thirties or forties with Graves' hyperthyroidism.

This clonotype was seen repeatedly, ten times or more. This chain joins TRBV2 and TRBJ2-2; D is unresolved. Looked up from germline, CDR1 is SNHLY and CDR2 is FYNNEI. Trimming cost V 2 bases and J 7 bases, with 14 bases left between them. This CDR3 is built from 15 residues. Here the CDR3 reads CASSEIGVLGGELFF. Written as DNA, the CDR3 is TGTGCCAGCAGTGAAATTGGAGTCCTAGGCGGGGAGCTGTTTTTT.

The V gene is TRBV20-1, the J gene TRBJ1-4; no clear D gene. Per the germline V gene, CDR1 is DFQATT and CDR2 is SNEGSKA (reference sequence). Between the trimmed V and J ends, which lost 3 bases and 5 bases, there was a span of 10 bases. The CDR3 spans 13 residues. The CDR3 DNA sequence: TGCAGTGCTAGTGGCGCCCCAAATGAAAAACTGTTTTTT. Its translation is CSASGAPNEKLFF.

This sequence joins TRBV7-9 and TRBJ1-2, with a weak D call TRBD1 (6 bases). The CDR3 length is 15 residues. Per the germline V gene, CDR1 is SEHNR and CDR2 is FQNEAQ (reference sequence). The V end lost 5 bases, the J end lost 5 bases, and 18 bases lay between the germline ends. The CDR3 bases are TGTGCCAGCAGCCAAGCCTCCGGCAGGGGATATGGCTACACCTTC. It codes for CASSQASGRGYGYTF.